Each of the 15 T cell receptor beta chains below was sequenced from the same sample in a study of early T cells in non-severe SARS-CoV-2 infection. One entry per CDR3 protein, called by TCRdb with MiXCR from the 5' RACE reads. The data hold approximately 50,000 distinct CDR3 sequences, with 7% to 10% observed a single time. Material for sequencing was whole blood. The receptors shown here come from an adult who was a healthcare worker with PCR-confirmed SARS-CoV-2 infection or an uninfected control (not recorded which).

V gene TRBV19 combines with J gene TRBJ2-1; tentative D call: TRBD2 (5 bases). CDR1 is LNHDA, CDR2 SQIVND, per germline (reference sequence). V was trimmed by 7 bases and J by 0 bases, leaving 7 bases between them. The CDR3 contains 13 residues. CDR3 DNA sequence: TGTGCCAGTAACAGCGGCTCCTACAATGAGCAGTTCTTC. The encoded protein is CASNSGSYNEQFF.

This clonotype was counted ten times or more. The chain uses TRBV2 and TRBJ2-7; no definite D call. The CDR3 has 16 residues. The germline V and J ends were trimmed by 0 bases and 2 bases, with 14 bases remaining between them. The germline gives CDR1 SNHLY, CDR2 FYNNEI. The DNA for the CDR3 is TGTGCCAGCAGTGAAGCAGGCCCACCATCAACCTACGAGCAGTACTTC. This encodes CASSEAGPPSTYEQYF.

The rearrangement joins TRBV6-6 to TRBJ2-1, with a tentative D call TRBD1 (6 bases). V lost 4 bases, J lost 0 bases, and 7 bases lay in between. CDR3 size: 14 residues. Germline CDR1 MNHNY, CDR2 SVGAGI (reference sequence). The CDR3 DNA reads TGTGCCAGCAGTTTGGACAGCTCCTACAATGAGCAGTTCTTC. Encoded protein: CASSLDSSYNEQFF.

The rearrangement uses TRBV20-1 and TRBJ2-3; 11 nucleotides line up with TRBD2. Germline lookup yields CDR1 DFQATT and CDR2 SNEGSKA (reference sequence). The CDR3 contains 14 residues. Trimming removed 6 bases from V and 1 base from J; junction bases left unmatched: 3. The DNA of the CDR3 is TGCAGTGCAGTACTAGCGGGAGGCACAGATACGCAGTATTTT. It encodes CSAVLAGGTDTQYF.

The chain links TRBV3-1 to TRBJ2-2; perhaps TRBD1 as D (6 bases). Germline CDR1 is LGHDT and CDR2 is YNNKEL (reference sequence). V lost 2 bases and J lost 6, with 16 bases in between. The CDR3 runs 16 residues. CDR3 in amino acids: CASSQHRVNVAGELFF. The CDR3 coding sequence is TGTGCCAGCAGCCAACACAGGGTAAACGTCGCCGGGGAGCTGTTTTTT.

This clonotype showed up just a few times. This chain links TRBV14 with TRBJ2-2; D remains unclear. Per germline, CDR1 SGHDN and CDR2 FVKESK. V lost 3 bases to trimming and J lost 7 bases, with 12 bases between them. The CDR3 is made up of 14 amino acids. The CDR3 DNA reads TGTGCCAGCAGCCAGGGCCCTCCGAGCGGGGAGCTGTTTTTT. This gives the protein CASSQGPPSGELFF.

This clonotype was seen at least ten times. V is TRBV3-1 and J is TRBJ2-4; D uncertain. Germline V gene data show CDR1 as LGHDT and CDR2 as YNNKEL (reference sequence). The CDR3 runs to 14 residues. Trimming pared 6 bases from V and 7 bases from J, leaving 16 bases between. CDR3 loop: CASSNSFLGNIQYF. The CDR3 DNA follows: TGTGCCAGCAGTAACAGCTTTCTAGGGAACATTCAGTACTTC.

In its sample, this clonotype was seen a few times. V and J are TRBV28 and TRBJ2-1, with D perhaps TRBD2 (6 bases). Deletions cut 5 bases from V and 3 bases from J, with 11 bases between. This CDR3 has 14 amino acids. Germline V gene data show CDR1 as MDHEN and CDR2 as SYDVKM. DNA for the CDR3: TGTGCCAGCAGTAAGGGGACTCACTACAATGAGCAGTTCTTC. Protein: CASSKGTHYNEQFF.

This chain links TRBV29-1 with TRBJ1-1, with TRBD1 matching over 9 bases. From germline, CDR1 is SQVTM and CDR2 ANQGSEA. This CDR3 is 13 amino acids long. The V gene end was trimmed by 5 bases and the J gene end by 6 bases; junction bases not matched to a gene: 7. The CDR3 loop is CSVSGQGRAEAFF. The CDR3 DNA follows: TGCAGCGTTTCTGGACAGGGGAGGGCTGAAGCTTTCTTT.

This clonotype ranks as medium-sized. J is TRBJ1-2 and V is TRBV27, with TRBD1 matching 8 bases. This CDR3 contains 16 residues. Germline CDR1 is MNHEY and CDR2 is SMNVEV (reference sequence). V lost 0 bases, J lost 4 bases, and 7 bases stayed unmatched. The chain's CDR3 is CASSLSAAGGFYGYTF. CDR3 nucleotide sequence: TGTGCCAGCAGTTTATCGGCTGCAGGGGGCTTCTATGGCTACACCTTC.

The CDR3 coding sequence is TGCGCCAGCAGCTTGGCCTTGGGGACAGGGCCCGACAATGAGCAGTTCTTC. Residues: CASSLALGTGPDNEQFF. The genes are TRBV5-1 and TRBJ2-1, with 9 bases that match TRBD1. This CDR3 spans 17 amino acids. The junction had 9 bases not matched to a gene; V was cut back by 0 bases and J by 5 bases. Germline V CDR1 and CDR2: SGHRS, YFSETQ.

This clonotype was seen many times. The gene calls are TRBV4-2 and TRBJ2-3; D might be TRBD1 or TRBD2, each matching 7 bases. The CDR3 spans 17 residues. Germline CDR1 reads LGHNA; CDR2 reads YNFKEQ. V lost 4 bases and J 4 bases, leaving 21 bases between the germline ends. In DNA, the CDR3 is TGTGCCAGCAGCCTACAGCCCCAGGCAGGGGGGGCAGATACGCAGTATTTT. It codes for CASSLQPQAGGADTQYF.

This clonotype occurred a few times. The chain employs TRBV7-2 and TRBJ2-1; D uncertain. The germline V gene encodes CDR1 SGHTA and CDR2 FQGNSA. This CDR3 has 13 amino acids. Trimming left V 4 bases short and J 6 bases short, with 10 bases between. The CDR3 here is CASSSGPGNEQFF. CDR3 DNA: TGTGCCAGCAGCTCCGGGCCGGGCAATGAGCAGTTCTTC.

There are many counts of this clonotype. V usage is TRBV19 and J usage is TRBJ2-3, with 10 bases that match TRBD1. Germline values: CDR1 LNHDA, CDR2 SQIVND (reference sequence). Trimming at V came to 5 bases and at J to 2 bases, leaving 7 bases not matched to a gene. The CDR3 sequence is 16 residues long. The DNA for the CDR3 is TGTGCCAGTAGTCGACAGGGGGCCCAATCCACAGATACGCAGTATTTT. Protein sequence: CASSRQGAQSTDTQYF.

Only a few counts were recorded for this clonotype. This chain connects TRBV5-4 to TRBJ2-7, with 9 bases that match TRBD1. CDR1 is SGHNT, CDR2 YYREEE, per germline (reference sequence). The ends lost 5 bases at V and 4 bases at J; junction bases unmatched: 7. The CDR3 has 14 amino acids. The CDR3 loop is CASRVDRGRYEQYF. The CDR3 region has the DNA TGTGCCAGCAGGGTGGACAGGGGTCGGTACGAGCAGTACTTC.